The rows below give T cell receptor beta chains drawn from one sample of a study of T cell repertoires in cytomegalovirus infection. Each CDR3 protein gets one entry after TCRdb re-called the reads with MiXCR. The sample includes approximately 490,000 distinct CDR3 sequences, around 10% of them seen just once. The sample consisted of PBMCs. The receptors were gathered from a human donor in good health (CMV status not recorded). Some clones in this sample may be carry-over from other donors' samples. Each CDR3 is given with its conserved first and last residue. D genes are given only for firm matches. A clone size is listed for some rows: how often the clone was seen (once, few, many), or a class if it is expanded.

>TRBV20-1|TRBD1|TRBJ1-2|.
CSARTGSHYGYTF
TGCAGTGCTAGGACAGGGTCACACTATGGCTACACCTTC
>TRBV10-3|TRBD2|TRBJ2-2|few
CAVSGLAVVTGELFF
TGTGCCGTCTCGGGACTAGCTGTTGTGACCGGGGAGCTGTTTTTT
>TRBV27|.|TRBJ2-5|many
CASSSLGGGPETQYF
TGTGCCAGCAGTTCCCTAGGGGGGGGGCCTGAGACCCAGTACTTC
>TRBV3-1|TRBD1|TRBJ1-1|.
CASSQAGTGTEAFF
TGTGCCAGCAGCCAAGCCGGGACAGGGACTGAAGCTTTCTTT
>TRBV28|.|TRBJ1-5|many
CASSLISRGPETLLNQPQHF
TGTGCCAGCAGTTTAATATCGCGCGGCCCTGAAACCCTACTAAATCAGCCCCAGCATTTT
>TRBV20-1|.|TRBJ1-3|few
CSARVSGNTIYF
TGCAGTGCTAGGGTCTCTGGAAACACCATATATTTT
>TRBV27|.|TRBJ2-3|many
CASSLTGAGETDTQYF
TGTGCCAGCAGCCTAACGGGGGCGGGAGAGACAGATACGCAGTATTTT
>TRBV7-6|.|TRBJ2-2|many
CASSLSVGQNTGELFF
TGTGCCAGCAGCTTAAGCGTGGGGCAGAACACCGGGGAGCTGTTTTTT
>TRBV29-1|.|TRBJ1-1|few
CSVAHREGEDTEAFF
TGCAGCGTAGCTCACAGGGAGGGTGAGGACACTGAAGCTTTCTTT
>TRBV7-9|TRBD2|TRBJ2-3|many
CASRPRVAGESTDTQYF
TGTGCCAGCAGACCCCGGGTAGCGGGGGAGAGCACAGATACGCAGTATTTT
>TRBV5-1|.|TRBJ1-3|.
CASSLAPGSSGNTIYF
TGCGCCAGCAGCTTGGCCCCCGGGAGCTCTGGAAACACCATATATTTT
>TRBV11-2|.|TRBJ2-1|many
CASSRLRWRPNNEQFF
TGTGCCAGCAGCCGTCTGCGGTGGAGGCCCAACAATGAGCAGTTCTTC
>TRBV20-1|.|TRBJ1-2|.
CSARDRGVDGYTF
TGCAGTGCTAGAGACAGGGGAGTCGATGGCTACACCTTC
>TRBV9|.|TRBJ2-1|few
CASSVLSAGTNEQFF
TGTGCCAGCAGCGTCCTTAGTGCGGGAACTAATGAGCAGTTCTTC
>TRBV4-2|TRBD1|TRBJ1-6|.
CASSHRDRASNSPLHF
TGTGCCAGCAGCCACCGGGACAGGGCGTCTAATTCACCCCTCCACTTT
>TRBV7-8|.|TRBJ2-5|many
CASSSPRAGRETQYF
TGTGCCAGCAGCTCCCCAAGGGCAGGGCGGGAGACCCAGTACTTC
>TRBV30|TRBD2|TRBJ2-7|few
CAWTGAAGLAYEQYF
TGTGCCTGGACGGGGGCGGCGGGACTAGCCTACGAGCAGTACTTC
>TRBV5-1|TRBD1|TRBJ2-4|.
CASSFQGARGDIQYF
TGCGCCAGCAGCTTCCAGGGGGCCCGGGGAGACATTCAGTACTTC
>TRBV5-4|.|TRBJ1-2|many
CASSLDRGTYGYTF
TGTGCCAGCAGCTTGGATCGGGGTACCTATGGCTACACCTTC
>TRBV29-1|TRBD1|TRBJ1-4|.
CSVTHRGALAEKLFF
TGCAGCGTCACGCACAGGGGAGCCCTAGCTGAAAAACTGTTTTTT
>TRBV7-2|.|TRBJ2-1|many
CASSPPGRGNEQFF
TGTGCCAGCAGCCCACCAGGCCGGGGTAATGAGCAGTTCTTC
>TRBV30|.|TRBJ2-7|.
CAWRPSFRYEQYF
TGTGCCTGGCGTCCTAGCTTTCGCTACGAGCAGTACTTC
>TRBV7-9|TRBD1|TRBJ2-5|many
CASSYGQGRVETQYF
TGTGCCAGCAGCTACGGACAGGGCAGGGTGGAGACCCAGTACTTC
>TRBV7-3|TRBD2|TRBJ2-3|many
CASSAGAHSTDTQYF
TGTGCCAGCAGCGCGGGAGCTCATAGCACAGATACGCAGTATTTT
>TRBV28|TRBD1|TRBJ1-2|few
CASSTAGGDGCTF
TGTGCCAGCAGTACCGCAGGGGGCGATGGCTGCACCTTC
>TRBV15|.|TRBJ1-5|few
CATSRGFGGGNQPQHF
TGTGCCACCAGCAGAGGCTTCGGGGGAGGCAATCAGCCCCAGCATTTT
>TRBV4-2|TRBD1|TRBJ2-7|few
CASSFDRGGTYEQYF
TGTGCCAGCAGCTTCGACAGGGGGGGGACCTACGAGCAGTACTTC
>TRBV19|.|TRBJ1-5|many
CASSISGGQPQHF
TGTGCCAGTAGTATTAGTGGGGGACAGCCCCAGCATTTT
>TRBV12-3/TRBV12-4|TRBD1|TRBJ2-1|.
CASRRDRGSYNEQFF
TGTGCCAGCAGGAGAGACAGGGGTTCCTACAATGAGCAGTTCTTC
>TRBV7-3|TRBD2|TRBJ2-5|.
CASSPGLAGGRETQYF
TGTGCCAGCAGCCCTGGACTAGCGGGGGGGCGGGAGACCCAGTACTTC
>TRBV7-9|.|TRBJ2-7|many
CASSLDWRSSYEQYF
TGTGCCAGCAGCTTAGACTGGAGGTCCTCCTACGAGCAGTACTTC
>TRBV5-5|.|TRBJ2-2|few
CASSLIGGAVGELFF
TGTGCCAGCAGCCTCATTGGGGGCGCGGTCGGGGAGCTGTTTTTT
>TRBV11-2|TRBD1|TRBJ1-1|many
CASSSNRGPTEAFF
TGTGCCAGCAGCTCTAACAGGGGGCCAACTGAAGCTTTCTTT
>TRBV3-1|TRBD2|TRBJ2-2|few
CASSQGLAGTGELFF
TGTGCCAGCAGCCAAGGACTAGCGGGCACCGGGGAGCTGTTTTTT
>TRBV12-3/TRBV12-4|TRBD2|TRBJ2-5|few
CASSSGTSGVGTQYF
TGTGCCAGCAGTTCCGGGACTAGCGGGGTAGGGACCCAGTACTTC
>TRBV29-1|.|TRBJ2-7|few
CSVDGPDGYEQYF
TGCAGCGTTGACGGTCCGGATGGTTACGAGCAGTACTTC
>TRBV7-3|TRBD2|TRBJ2-1|many
CASSLRAGGFNEQFF
TGTGCCAGCAGCTTAAGAGCGGGGGGATTCAATGAGCAGTTCTTC
>TRBV15|.|TRBJ2-7|few
CATSRGAVYEQYF
TGTGCCACCAGCAGAGGGGCGGTCTACGAGCAGTACTTC
>TRBV28|.|TRBJ1-3|.
CASSFRVSSGNTIYF
TGTGCCAGCAGTTTTCGGGTTTCCTCTGGAAACACCATATATTTT
>TRBV7-3|.|TRBJ2-1|many
CASSLGPVDEQFF
TGTGCCAGCAGCCTCGGTCCGGTGGATGAGCAGTTCTTC
>TRBV14|.|TRBJ2-7|few
CASSQQGVGEQYF
TGTGCCAGCAGCCAACAGGGTGTCGGCGAGCAGTACTTC
>TRBV12-3/TRBV12-4|.|TRBJ2-6|.
CASSLSVRLTGANVLTF
TGTGCCAGCAGTTTAAGCGTGCGGCTTACTGGGGCCAACGTCCTGACTTTC
>TRBV7-6|.|TRBJ2-7|many
CASSPFAAGVPYEQYF
TGTGCCAGCAGCCCTTTCGCCGCAGGCGTACCCTACGAGCAGTACTTC
>TRBV3-1|.|TRBJ1-1|few
CASSQSSAPLSEAFF
TGTGCCAGCAGCCAGTCATCAGCTCCTTTGTCTGAAGCTTTCTTT
>TRBV28|.|TRBJ2-5|.
CASTTGSETQYF
TGTGCCAGCACGACGGGGTCAGAGACCCAGTACTTC